The 8 T cell receptor beta chains below were found in one sample sequenced in a study of T cells expressing NK-cell markers. One entry per CDR3 protein, without DNA, is what TCRdb gives after re-calling the 5' RACE reads. The table lists 400,000 to 450,000 distinct CDR3 sequences, with 6% to 9.5% in the top ten. Material: blood T cells: a sorted CD56 or NKG2C T cell subset, CD4+ or CD8+ T cells, or bulk PBMC T cells (not recorded which). The origin of the receptors is a woman between 18 and 69 years old in good health.

The chain has TRBV5-1 and TRBJ2-1; TCRdb calls TRBD2, which cannot be checked without DNA. Per the germline V gene, CDR1 is SGHRS and CDR2 is YFSETQ. CDR3 length: 17 residues. The CDR3 protein is CASSLAPGLADHNEQFF.

V gene TRBV11-1 combines with J gene TRBJ2-7; TCRdb's assignment of TRBD2 cannot be checked, as there is no DNA. The germline V gene encodes CDR1 SGHAT and CDR2 FQDESV (reference sequence). This CDR3 contains 14 residues. The CDR3 sequence is CASQPQRHMYEQYF.

The chain uses TRBV11-1 and TRBJ2-1; without DNA, the TCRdb call of TRBD2 cannot be checked. Germline lookup yields CDR1 SGHAT and CDR2 FQDESV (reference sequence). The CDR3 has 16 residues. The CDR3 sequence is CASSLPGREVSNEQFF. The complete variable domain, with remaining parts taken from reference TRBV11-1 and TRBJ2-1, reads EAEVAQSPRYKITEKSQAVAFWCDPISGHATLYWYRQILGQGPELLVQFQDESVVDDSQLPKDRFSAERLKGVDSTLKIQPAELGDSAMYLCASSLPGREVSNEQFFGPGTRLTVL.

The chain joins TRBV6-5 to TRBJ2-1; TCRdb lists TRBD2, though no DNA is available to test this call. The CDR3 is 16 residues long. Germline CDR1 reads MNHEY; CDR2 reads SVGAGI. CDR3: CASSYTAGGIHNEQFF.

The chain carries TRBV14 and TRBJ1-1. Germline V gene data show CDR1 as SGHDN and CDR2 as FVKESK. The CDR3 has 12 amino acids. The CDR3 here is CASSQDSFEAFF.

The chain uses TRBV12-3 or TRBV12-4 and TRBJ2-3. The CDR3 is 13 residues long. The CDR3 reads CASSIGGTDTQYF.

The genes are TRBV6-1 and TRBJ1-5; TCRdb names TRBD1, which stays unverified in the absence of DNA. CDR3 size: 15 residues. Germline loops: CDR1 MNHNS, CDR2 SASEGT. The CDR3 protein is CASRDETGGNQPQHF.

This chain joins TRBV27 and TRBJ2-1. Germline-derived CDR1 and CDR2 are MNHEY and SMNVEV (reference sequence). CDR3 length: 13 amino acids. CDR3 in amino acids: CASSPSQYNEQFF.